Each of the 24 T cell receptor beta chains below was sequenced from the same sample in a study of cytomegalovirus exposure and HLA in healthy donors. Both 60 Vbeta primers and 13 Jbeta primers went into the PCR. Profiled with immunoSEQ multiplex PCR; TCRdb holds only in-frame clones, not every one. Of around 160,000 clones listed, approximately 79% are singletons. Sequenced: PBMCs. All receptors derive from a woman aged 40 to 50 in good health and CMV-seropositive.

This chain links TRBV28 with TRBJ1-3; TRBD1 matches at 7 bases. The CDR3 runs 16 residues. From germline, CDR1 is MDHEN and CDR2 SYDVKM. V lost 7 bases and J lost 0; bases outside the gene matches: 9. This CDR3 reads CASKTGTASSGNTIYF. In nucleotides, the CDR3 is TGTGCCAGCAAAACCGGGACAGCGTCCTCTGGAAACACCATATATTTT.

In this sample, this clone turned up a few times. The chain links TRBV27 to TRBJ1-6; 8 bases fit TRBD1. This CDR3 has 16 amino acids. Germline values: CDR1 MNHEY, CDR2 SMNVEV (reference sequence). After removal of 9 bases from V and 2 bases from J, the junction contained 9 bases not matched to a gene. This chain's CDR3 is CASQGAKGTYNSPLHF. The CDR3 bases are TGTGCCAGTCAGGGGGCGAAGGGCACCTATAATTCACCCCTCCACTTT.

This clone was detected once. V gene TRBV19 combines with J gene TRBJ2-7; D might be TRBD2 (6 bases). The CDR3 has 13 residues. Germline V gives CDR1 LNHDA, CDR2 SQIVND (reference sequence). V lost 3 bases, J lost 3 bases, and 9 bases lay in between. CDR3 in DNA: TGTGCCAGTAGTATTCGGCGGGGCTACGAGCAGTACTTC. Its translation: CASSIRRGYEQYF. Together with reference TRBV19 and TRBJ2-7, the CDR3 gives the full variable domain: DGGITQSPKYLFRKEGQNVTLSCEQNLNHDAMYWYRQDPGQGLRLIYYSQIVNDFQKGDIAEGYSVSREKKESFPLTVTSAQKNPTAFYLCASSIRRGYEQYFGPGTRLTVT.

The table lists this clone with a few counts. V and J are TRBV18 and TRBJ2-7, with a weak D call TRBD1 (5 bases). With 1 base removed from V and 1 base from J, the gap between germline ends came to 11 bases. The CDR3 has 15 residues. Per germline, CDR1 KGHSH and CDR2 LQKENI. The CDR3 DNA reads TGTGCCAGCTCACCACGACAGATCGCATCCTACGAGCAGTACTTC. Encoded protein: CASSPRQIASYEQYF.

The chain links TRBV6-5 to TRBJ2-7; D is uncertain. V lost 5 bases, J lost 4 bases, and 12 bases lay in between. Per the germline V gene, CDR1 is MNHEY and CDR2 is SVGAGI. CDR3 size: 13 residues. The CDR3 sequence: CASSNGPPYEQYF. The CDR3 DNA reads TGTGCCAGCAGTAATGGCCCGCCATACGAGCAGTACTTC.

The CDR3 bases are TGCGCCAGCAGCTTGACGGCGGGTCTAGCCTACGAGCAGTACTTC. It yields the protein CASSLTAGLAYEQYF. The chain carries TRBV5-1 and TRBJ2-7; D may be TRBD2 (5 bases). The CDR3 has 15 residues. Germline CDR1 reads SGHRS; CDR2 reads YFSETQ. The V end lost 1 base, the J end lost 2 bases, and 13 bases lay between the germline ends. Full variable domain (missing parts from reference TRBV5-1 and TRBJ2-7): KAGVTQTPRYLIKTRGQQVTLSCSPISGHRSVSWYQQTPGQGLQFLFEYFSETQRNKGNFPGRFSGRQFSNSRSEMNVSTLELGDSALYLCASSLTAGLAYEQYFGPGTRLTVT.

This chain connects TRBV2 to TRBJ2-5; tentatively, D is TRBD1 (8 bases). This CDR3 comprises 14 residues. CDR1 is SNHLY and CDR2 is FYNNEI in the germline V gene. The V and J ends lost 7 bases and 4 bases respectively, with 16 bases between them. The CDR3 sequence is CASTQQGGAETQYF. CDR3 sequence (DNA): TGTGCCAGCACTCAACAGGGGGGGGCAGAGACCCAGTACTTC.

This clone was counted a few times. Other DNA sequences in the sample encode the same CDR3. The CDR3 sequence is CASSLGQNTEAFF. CDR3 sequence (DNA): TGTGCCAGCAGCTTGGGACAGAACACTGAAGCTTTCTTT. The chain couples TRBV11-2 to TRBJ1-1, with D possibly matching TRBD1 (6 bases). With 3 bases removed from V and 1 base from J, the gap between germline ends came to 6 bases. Germline lookup yields CDR1 SGHAT and CDR2 FQNNGV. The CDR3 is 13 amino acids.

The chain has TRBV19 and TRBJ2-2; a weak D match, TRBD1 (6 bases). Trimming took 7 bases from V and 0 from J, leaving 12 bases between them. CDR1 is LNHDA and CDR2 is SQIVND in the germline V gene (reference sequence). The CDR3 covers 15 residues. The CDR3 spells CASTEGQPNTGELFF. In DNA form, the CDR3 reads TGTGCCAGTACCGAGGGACAACCGAACACCGGGGAGCTGTTTTTT.

The chain employs TRBV2 and TRBJ1-4; perhaps TRBD1 as D (6 bases). The CDR3 totals 15 residues. Germline-derived CDR1 and CDR2 are SNHLY and FYNNEI. V gave up 7 bases and J gave up 5 bases, with 17 bases separating them. The CDR3 DNA reads as TGTGCCAGCAATACCTACAGGGCGCTCAATGAAAAACTGTTTTTT. Its translation is CASNTYRALNEKLFF.

The V gene is TRBV18, the J gene TRBJ2-2, with D perhaps TRBD1 (5 bases). Looked up from germline, CDR1 is KGHSH and CDR2 is LQKENI. This CDR3 region has 15 residues. V lost 2 bases, J lost 7 bases, and 14 bases lay in between. CDR3 sequence: CASSPIAGPGGELFF. The CDR3, as DNA: TGTGCCAGCTCACCAATCGCAGGGCCCGGCGGGGAGCTGTTTTTT. The whole variable domain, remainder taken from reference TRBV18 and TRBJ2-2, is NAGVMQNPRHLVRRRGQEARLRCSPMKGHSHVYWYRQLPEEGLKFMVYLQKENIIDESGMPKERFSAEFPKEGPSILRIQQVVRGDSAAYFCASSPIAGPGGELFFGEGSRLTVL.

The genes are TRBV6-5 and TRBJ2-7; 8 positions match TRBD2. V lost 0 bases to trimming and J lost 4 bases; unmatched junction nucleotides: 5. Germline V CDR1 and CDR2: MNHEY, SVGAGI. The CDR3 has 15 residues. The CDR3 coding sequence is TGTGCCAGCAGTTACTCTGGGCGGGGGGCATACGAGCAGTACTTC. Its protein is CASSYSGRGAYEQYF.

The chain is built from TRBV4-1 and TRBJ2-7; 7 bases fit TRBD1. Germline V CDR1 and CDR2: MGHRA, YSYEKL. V lost 1 base to trimming and J lost 7 bases; unmatched junction nucleotides: 16. The CDR3 contains 17 residues. The CDR3 spells CASSQVFSGTALHEQYF. In DNA, the CDR3 is TGCGCCAGCAGCCAAGTTTTTTCCGGGACAGCCCTCCATGAGCAGTACTTC.

In its sample, this clone was seen a few times. Other DNA sequences in the same sample also yield this CDR3. CDR3 DNA: TGTGCCAGCTCACCAACGGGTGACTATGGCTACACCTTC. As protein: CASSPTGDYGYTF. The chain employs TRBV18 and TRBJ1-2, with D uncertain. V lost 2 bases to trimming and J lost 3 bases, with 7 bases between them. The CDR3 sequence is 13 residues long. Germline lookup yields CDR1 KGHSH and CDR2 LQKENI.

The CDR3 DNA is TGTGCCAGCAGTCCAGGGGATCGCTGTTGGGCTTTCTTT. It is translated as CASSPGDRCWAFF. The chain uses TRBV7-2 and TRBJ1-1; D perhaps matches TRBD1 (6 bases). CDR1 and CDR2 (germline): SGHTA, FQGNSA. V was clipped by 6 bases and J by 11 bases, with 19 bases between them. The CDR3 runs to 13 residues. Filled out from reference TRBV7-2 and TRBJ1-1, the complete variable domain reads GAGVSQSPSNKVTEKGKDVELRCDPISGHTALYWYRQSLGQGLEFLIYFQGNSAPDKSGLPSDRFSAERTGGSVSTLTIQRTQQEDSAVYLCASSPGDRCWAFFGQGTRLTVV.

This clone was counted a few times. This rearrangement joins TRBV11-2 to TRBJ2-1; 16 bases fit TRBD2. The CDR3 is 16 amino acids. The germline V gene has CDR1 SGHAT and CDR2 FQNNGV. V lost 3 bases and J lost 9; bases outside the gene matches: 5. In DNA, the CDR3 is TGTGCCAGCAGCTTGGGACTAGCGGGGGGGCAGGGTGAGCAGTTCTTC. Residues: CASSLGLAGGQGEQFF.

For this clone: Compared with germline, one end of the junction differs, possibly owing to a read error. The chain combines TRBV7-9 with TRBJ2-4, with 10 bases that match TRBD1. The germline CDR1 and CDR2 sequences are SEHNR and FQNEAQ (reference sequence). The CDR3 length is 16 residues. CDR3 sequence: CSSSSRTGGAKNIQYF. Here the CDR3 DNA reads TGTTCCAGCAGCTCCCGGACAGGGGGAGCCAAAAACATTCAGTACTTC.

This clone was detected a few times. The chain employs TRBV11-2 and TRBJ2-3, with no clear D. CDR3 size: 12 residues. V was cut by 5 bases and J by 6 bases, with 9 bases left in between. CDR1 SGHAT and CDR2 FQNNGV come from the germline V gene. CDR3 in amino acids: CASSAYWDTQYF. CDR3 in DNA: TGTGCCAGCAGCGCCTACTGGGATACGCAGTATTTT.

The chain links TRBV5-1 to TRBJ2-5, with 10 positions matching TRBD1. The germline V gene has CDR1 SGHRS and CDR2 YFSETQ. The CDR3 is 16 residues long. V dropped 4 bases and J dropped 2; count of bases not matched to a gene: 8. The DNA for the CDR3 is TGCGCCAGCAGCCCCGGACAGGGGGTGATACAAGAGACCCAGTACTTC. The encoded protein is CASSPGQGVIQETQYF.

This chain links TRBV13 with TRBJ2-7, with no clear D. V was cut by 0 bases and J by 3 bases, with 9 bases left in between. Germline V lookup: CDR1 PRHDT, CDR2 FYEKMQ (reference sequence). The CDR3 extends over 14 amino acids. The CDR3: CASSLGLANYEQYF. The CDR3 DNA sequence: TGTGCCAGCAGCTTAGGCCTGGCCAACTACGAGCAGTACTTC.

This rearrangement joins TRBV6-1 to TRBJ1-5; D may be TRBD1 (5 bases). This CDR3 contains 12 residues. V shed 8 bases and J shed 4 bases, with 9 bases lying between them. The germline gives CDR1 MNHNS, CDR2 SASEGT. CDR3 amino acids: CASLGGNQPQHF. The CDR3 DNA reads as TGTGCCAGCTTGGGGGGGAATCAGCCCCAGCATTTT.

The V and J genes are TRBV28 and TRBJ1-2; a weak D match, TRBD1 (5 bases). Germline-derived CDR1 and CDR2 are MDHEN and SYDVKM. V was pared by 4 bases and J by 5 bases, with 11 bases between. The CDR3 extends over 13 amino acids. The CDR3 here is CASSSQGLYGYTF. The CDR3 DNA reads TGTGCCAGCAGTTCCCAGGGATTATATGGCTACACCTTC.

The chain is built from TRBV18 and TRBJ1-2; 7 bases agree with TRBD1. Germline values: CDR1 KGHSH, CDR2 LQKENI. The CDR3 totals 14 residues. The junction had 5 bases not matched to a gene; V was cut back by 5 bases and J by 2 bases. CDR3 amino acids: CASSTTGQNYGYTF. CDR3 DNA: TGTGCCAGCTCAACGACGGGACAGAACTATGGCTACACCTTC. The full variable domain, with the rest looked up from reference TRBV18 and TRBJ1-2, is NAGVMQNPRHLVRRRGQEARLRCSPMKGHSHVYWYRQLPEEGLKFMVYLQKENIIDESGMPKERFSAEFPKEGPSILRIQQVVRGDSAAYFCASSTTGQNYGYTFGSGTRLTVV.

The chain joins TRBV19 to TRBJ1-2; D not certain. The CDR3 totals 13 residues. CDR1 and CDR2 from the germline V gene are LNHDA and SQIVND (reference sequence). V lost 3 bases to trimming and J lost 1 base, with 6 bases between them. The CDR3 coding sequence is TGTGCCAGTAGTATTACCAGTAACTATGGCTACACCTTC. Protein sequence: CASSITSNYGYTF.